The subject of this entry is one T cell receptor beta chain. Its antigen is still unknown. The record originates from a study of T cell repertoires in ileal Crohn's disease. Study-level information: Surgery for a complication: stricturing in roughly 61%, penetrating in about 39%. About half of patients got postoperative therapy: about a dozen thiopurines, 18 anti-TNF.

General observations from the study: High-frequency clones were more common in sorted CD8 than CD4 cells.

CDR1 is MNHNS and CDR2 is SASEGT in the germline V gene. The CDR3 loop spans 16 amino acids. With 4 bases clipped from V and 3 bases from J, the junction kept 7 bases outside the gene matches. Profiling relied on immunoSEQ multiplex PCR, and the TCRdb table lists in-frame clones only, not all of them. The data show roughly 7,000 clones, with 83% seen just once and around 4.4% held by the top ten. The sequenced sample consisted of ileal tissue. V usage is TRBV6-1 and J usage is TRBJ1-5; 9 bases line up with TRBD1. This TCR came from an adult with Crohn's disease. Here the CDR3 reads CASSVGTGRVNQPQHF. CDR3 nucleotides: TGTGCCAGCAGTGTGGGGACAGGGCGGGTCAATCAGCCCCAGCATTTT.